The clone carrying this T cell receptor (beta chain) was seen a single time. The antigen is not known. The data derive from a study of OX40 agonist ivuxolimab in advanced cancers. Whole-study context: Patients were given ivuxolimab, an antibody that agonizes OX40 (CD134). Patients achieving partial responses numbered three: one hepatocellular carcinoma case and two cutaneous melanoma cases.

Germline V CDR1 and CDR2: MNHEY, SVGAGI. There are 14 residues in the CDR3. V shed 7 bases and J shed 0 bases, with 10 bases lying between them. Study-wide results and caveats: At doses 0.1 to 3.0 mg/kg, CD4+ and CD8+ clones expanded. Low normalized T-cell clonal expansion was also seen in some nonresponders.

Repertoires were generated with immunoSEQ multiplex PCR, while TCRdb's copy carries only in-frame clones and drops some. The sample lists 20,000 or so clones; about 92% were seen once. The specimen comprised CD4+ or CD8+ T cells sorted from blood, sampled in a trial of the OX40 agonist ivuxolimab. The source is an adult with an advanced solid tumor such as melanoma, head and neck, liver or kidney cancer. The V and J genes are TRBV6-5 and TRBJ2-1; TRBD2 is a possible D gene (6 bases). The CDR3 DNA reads TGTGCCAGCACAACGGGAGTCTCCTACAATGAGCAGTTCTTC. It specifies CASTTGVSYNEQFF.